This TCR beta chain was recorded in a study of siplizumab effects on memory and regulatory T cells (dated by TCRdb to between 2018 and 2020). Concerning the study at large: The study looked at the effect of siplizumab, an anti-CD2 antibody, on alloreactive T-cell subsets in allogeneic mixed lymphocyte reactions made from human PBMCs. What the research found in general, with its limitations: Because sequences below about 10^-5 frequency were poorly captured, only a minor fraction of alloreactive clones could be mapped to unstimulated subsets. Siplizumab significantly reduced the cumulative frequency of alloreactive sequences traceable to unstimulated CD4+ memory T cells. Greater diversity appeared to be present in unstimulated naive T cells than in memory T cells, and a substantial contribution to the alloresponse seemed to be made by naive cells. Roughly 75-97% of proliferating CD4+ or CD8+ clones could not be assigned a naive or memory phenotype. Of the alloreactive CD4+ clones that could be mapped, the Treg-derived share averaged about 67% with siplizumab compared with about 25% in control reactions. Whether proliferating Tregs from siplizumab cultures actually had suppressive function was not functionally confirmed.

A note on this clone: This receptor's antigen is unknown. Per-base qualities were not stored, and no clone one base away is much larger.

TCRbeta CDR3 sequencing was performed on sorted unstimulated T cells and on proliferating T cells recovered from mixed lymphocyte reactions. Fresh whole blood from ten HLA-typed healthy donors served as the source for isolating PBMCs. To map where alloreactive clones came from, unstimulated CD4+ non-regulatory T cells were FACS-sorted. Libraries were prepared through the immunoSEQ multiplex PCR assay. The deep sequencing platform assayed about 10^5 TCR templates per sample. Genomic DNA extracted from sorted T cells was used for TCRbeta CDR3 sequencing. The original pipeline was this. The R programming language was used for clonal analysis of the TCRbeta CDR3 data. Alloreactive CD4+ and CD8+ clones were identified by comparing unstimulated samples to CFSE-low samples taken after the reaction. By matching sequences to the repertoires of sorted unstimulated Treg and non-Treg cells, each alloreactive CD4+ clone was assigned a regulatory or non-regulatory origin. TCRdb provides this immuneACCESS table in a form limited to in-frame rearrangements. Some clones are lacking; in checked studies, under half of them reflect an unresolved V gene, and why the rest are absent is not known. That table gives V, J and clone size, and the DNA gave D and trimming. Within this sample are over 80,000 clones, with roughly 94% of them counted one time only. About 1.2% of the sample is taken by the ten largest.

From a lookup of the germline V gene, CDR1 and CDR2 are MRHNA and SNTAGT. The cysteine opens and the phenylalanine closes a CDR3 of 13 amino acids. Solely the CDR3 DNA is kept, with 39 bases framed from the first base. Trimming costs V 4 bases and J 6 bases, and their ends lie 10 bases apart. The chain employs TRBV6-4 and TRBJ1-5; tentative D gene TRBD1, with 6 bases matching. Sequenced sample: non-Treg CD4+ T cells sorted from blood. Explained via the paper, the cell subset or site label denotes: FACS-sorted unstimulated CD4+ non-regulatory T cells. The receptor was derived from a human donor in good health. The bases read TGTGCCAGCAGTGGGGGGCTAGGTCAGCCCCAGCATTTT. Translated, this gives CASSGGLGQPQHF.